A selection of T cell receptor beta chains follows, all from one sample in a study of cytomegalovirus exposure and HLA in healthy donors. Sequencing used immunoSEQ multiplex PCR; TCRdb keeps in-frame clones, though not all of them. Of fewer than 140,000 clones in the sample, 65% to 75% were seen once. The sequenced sample was PBMCs. Receptors were obtained from a female donor in good health and CMV-seronegative. The CDR3 runs from the conserved cysteine through the conserved F or W. The order of the fields is V gene, clone size, CDR3 length, CDR3 protein. Size is stated for part of the rows, as once, few or many counts, or as a class when the clone is expanded.

v_call: TRBV11-3
clone_size: -
cdr3_length: 15
cdr3_aa: CASSSRQGATDTQYF

v_call: TRBV4-1
clone_size: -
cdr3_length: 15
cdr3_aa: CASRRGQGSNTEAFF

v_call: TRBV11-2
clone_size: -
cdr3_length: 14
cdr3_aa: CASGVAEKFYEQYF

v_call: TRBV5-4
clone_size: -
cdr3_length: 14
cdr3_aa: CASSSGGSRETQYF

v_call: TRBV7-9
clone_size: -
cdr3_length: 16
cdr3_aa: CASSLGRGGNTDTQYF

v_call: TRBV7-6
clone_size: few
cdr3_length: 15
cdr3_aa: CASSHLAGENNEQYF

v_call: TRBV4-2
clone_size: -
cdr3_length: 14
cdr3_aa: CASSPTSGTDTQYF

v_call: TRBV7-9
clone_size: once
cdr3_length: 15
cdr3_aa: CASSLAGDSNQPQHF

v_call: TRBV5-4
clone_size: -
cdr3_length: 15
cdr3_aa: CASSLAPSGSYEQFF

v_call: TRBV27
clone_size: few
cdr3_length: 19
cdr3_aa: CASRHLTGTGLDGENIQYF

v_call: TRBV4-1
clone_size: -
cdr3_length: 17
cdr3_aa: CASSQDSGLAGVDTQYF

v_call: TRBV7-2
clone_size: -
cdr3_length: 16
cdr3_aa: CASSLAGGAAPGELFF

v_call: TRBV7-9
clone_size: -
cdr3_length: 18
cdr3_aa: CASSSQRGTSGRTDTQYF

v_call: TRBV14
clone_size: -
cdr3_length: 15
cdr3_aa: CASSQERQKNSPLHF

v_call: TRBV19
clone_size: -
cdr3_length: 16
cdr3_aa: CASSIISSSGPDTQYF

v_call: TRBV7-8
clone_size: -
cdr3_length: 16
cdr3_aa: CASSPLRTGGSYGYTF

v_call: TRBV2
clone_size: -
cdr3_length: 15
cdr3_aa: CASSSTPTADYGYTF

v_call: TRBV19
clone_size: -
cdr3_length: 15
cdr3_aa: CASREVAGTFYEQYF

v_call: TRBV28
clone_size: -
cdr3_length: 13
cdr3_aa: CASSLGRRETQYF

v_call: TRBV28
clone_size: few
cdr3_length: 15
cdr3_aa: CASTTPGGGNQPQHF

v_call: TRBV2
clone_size: few
cdr3_length: 17
cdr3_aa: CASTHRSWDYPTGELFF

v_call: TRBV5-6
clone_size: -
cdr3_length: 16
cdr3_aa: CASSLTRTGVRNEQFF

v_call: TRBV19
clone_size: -
cdr3_length: 14
cdr3_aa: CASSPRQGYGELFF

v_call: TRBV19
clone_size: -
cdr3_length: 14
cdr3_aa: CASISSPLNTEAFF

v_call: TRBV2
clone_size: -
cdr3_length: 15
cdr3_aa: CASSVLGQSAYEQYF

v_call: TRBV27
clone_size: few
cdr3_length: 15
cdr3_aa: CASSNSRARTDTQYF

v_call: TRBV29-1
clone_size: -
cdr3_length: 15
cdr3_aa: CSVEVRGKQFYEQYF

v_call: TRBV6-6
clone_size: -
cdr3_length: 14
cdr3_aa: CASSSSGRVVEQYF

v_call: TRBV6-5
clone_size: -
cdr3_length: 11
cdr3_aa: CASSGLHEQFF

v_call: TRBV5-1
clone_size: -
cdr3_length: 16
cdr3_aa: CASSPTPSGPSYEQYF

v_call: TRBV21-1
clone_size: -
cdr3_length: 15
cdr3_aa: CASSILSGRQETQYF

v_call: TRBV5-1
clone_size: -
cdr3_length: 16
cdr3_aa: CASSYRLAGFTDTQYF

v_call: TRBV10-1
clone_size: -
cdr3_length: 16
cdr3_aa: CASSESRGGNTGELFF

v_call: TRBV5-8
clone_size: few
cdr3_length: 15
cdr3_aa: CASPPLQSGGYEQYF

v_call: TRBV10-1
clone_size: -
cdr3_length: 13
cdr3_aa: CASSSRAKDTQYF

v_call: TRBV28
clone_size: -
cdr3_length: 15
cdr3_aa: CASRTPRQGTDTQYF

v_call: TRBV11-2
clone_size: -
cdr3_length: 15
cdr3_aa: CASSLGAGGLGPQHF

v_call: TRBV6-9
clone_size: -
cdr3_length: 18
cdr3_aa: CASSHRVLISLSNQPQHF